These 3 T cell receptor beta chains came from one sample sequenced in a study of technical replicates of blood from a few donors. The assay was immunoSEQ multiplex PCR, and TCRdb's table has in-frame clones only and misses some. The sample shows roughly 100,000 clones, around 96% of them seen only once. Sequences were obtained from T cells isolated from PBMCs. All receptors derive from a human donor in good health.

The rearrangement joins TRBV6-4 to TRBJ2-5; 14 positions match TRBD2. The CDR3 is 17 residues long. Germline values: CDR1 MRHNA, CDR2 SNTAGT. The J segment lost 1 base and the V segment lost 0 bases, leaving 1 base of the junction unmatched. CDR3 protein: CASSDSGTSGSQETQYF. The CDR3 bases are TGTGCCAGCAGTGACTCCGGGACTAGCGGGAGCCAAGAGACCCAGTACTTC.

The table lists this clone with a few counts. V gene TRBV28 combines with J gene TRBJ1-5, with D uncertain. Germline CDR1 is MDHEN and CDR2 is SYDVKM. V was clipped by 5 bases and J by 4 bases, with 21 bases between them. This CDR3 region has 17 residues. CDR3 amino acids: CASSPRLATGKNQPQHF. In DNA, the CDR3 is TGTGCCAGCAGTCCGAGACTCGCGACCGGAAAAAATCAGCCCCAGCATTTT.

The chain has TRBV19 and TRBJ1-1, with TRBD1 matching over 7 bases. CDR1 is LNHDA, CDR2 SQIVND, per germline (reference sequence). V trimming: 1 base; J trimming: 1 base; junction bases outside the gene matches: 6. The length of the CDR3 is 16 residues. Here the CDR3 DNA reads TGTGCCAGTAGTATAGGGCCGGGACAGACGAACACTGAAGCTTTCTTT. This codes for CASSIGPGQTNTEAFF. Filled out from reference TRBV19 and TRBJ1-1, the complete variable domain reads DGGITQSPKYLFRKEGQNVTLSCEQNLNHDAMYWYRQDPGQGLRLIYYSQIVNDFQKGDIAEGYSVSREKKESFPLTVTSAQKNPTAFYLCASSIGPGQTNTEAFFGQGTRLTVV.